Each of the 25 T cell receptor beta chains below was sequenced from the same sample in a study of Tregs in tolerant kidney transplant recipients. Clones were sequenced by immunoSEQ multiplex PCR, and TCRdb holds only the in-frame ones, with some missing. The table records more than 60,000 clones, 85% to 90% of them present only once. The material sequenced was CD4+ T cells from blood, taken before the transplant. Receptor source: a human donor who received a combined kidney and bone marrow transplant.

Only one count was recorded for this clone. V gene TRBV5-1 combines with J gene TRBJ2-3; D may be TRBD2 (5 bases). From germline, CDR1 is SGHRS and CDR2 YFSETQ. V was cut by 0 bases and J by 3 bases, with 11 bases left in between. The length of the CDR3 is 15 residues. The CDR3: CASSLGGFGTDTQYF. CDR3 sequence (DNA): TGCGCCAGCAGCTTGGGAGGGTTCGGGACAGATACGCAGTATTTT.

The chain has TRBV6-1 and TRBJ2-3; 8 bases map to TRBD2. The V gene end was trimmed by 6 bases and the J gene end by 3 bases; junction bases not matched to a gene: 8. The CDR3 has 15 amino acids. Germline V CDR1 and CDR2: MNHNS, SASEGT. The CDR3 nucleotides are TGTGCCAGCAGACTACCGGGAGGGGGGACAGATACGCAGTATTTT. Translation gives CASRLPGGGTDTQYF.

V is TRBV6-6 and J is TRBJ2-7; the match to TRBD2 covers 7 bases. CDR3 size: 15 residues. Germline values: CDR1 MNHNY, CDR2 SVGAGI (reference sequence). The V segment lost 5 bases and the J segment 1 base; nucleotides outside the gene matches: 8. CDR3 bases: TGTGCCAGCAGTCAAGGACTAGGAGGTTCCTACGAGCAGTACTTC. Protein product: CASSQGLGGSYEQYF.

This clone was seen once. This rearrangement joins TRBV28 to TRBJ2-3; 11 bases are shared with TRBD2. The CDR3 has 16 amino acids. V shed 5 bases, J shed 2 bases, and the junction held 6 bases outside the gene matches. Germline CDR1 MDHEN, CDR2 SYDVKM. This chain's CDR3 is CASSHGTSGFTDTQYF. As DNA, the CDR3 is TGTGCCAGCAGTCACGGGACTAGCGGTTTCACAGATACGCAGTATTTT. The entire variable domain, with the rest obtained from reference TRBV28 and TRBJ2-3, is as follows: DVKVTQSSRYLVKRTGEKVFLECVQDMDHENMFWYRQDPGLGLRLIYFSYDVKMKEKGDIPEGYSVSREKKERFSLILESASTNQTSMYLCASSHGTSGFTDTQYFGPGTRLTVL.

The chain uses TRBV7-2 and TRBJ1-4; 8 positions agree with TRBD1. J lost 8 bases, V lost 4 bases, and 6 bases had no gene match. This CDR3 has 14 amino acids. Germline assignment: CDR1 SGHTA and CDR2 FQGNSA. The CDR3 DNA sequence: TGTGCCAGCAGCTCAGGACAGGGTGGCGAAAAACTGTTTTTT. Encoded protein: CASSSGQGGEKLFF.

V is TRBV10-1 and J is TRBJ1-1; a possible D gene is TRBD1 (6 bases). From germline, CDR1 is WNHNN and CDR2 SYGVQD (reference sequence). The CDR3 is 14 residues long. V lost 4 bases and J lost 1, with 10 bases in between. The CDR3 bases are TGCGCCAGCAGTGGGGGACACCAGAACACTGAAGCTTTCTTT. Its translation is CASSGGHQNTEAFF.

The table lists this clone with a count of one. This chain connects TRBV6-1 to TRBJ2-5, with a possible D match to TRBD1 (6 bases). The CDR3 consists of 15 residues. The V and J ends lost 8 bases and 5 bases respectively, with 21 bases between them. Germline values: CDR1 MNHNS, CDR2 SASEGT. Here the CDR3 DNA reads TGTGCCAGCCTCCCCTTCCCAGGGGACGGGGAGACCCAGTACTTC. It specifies CASLPFPGDGETQYF.

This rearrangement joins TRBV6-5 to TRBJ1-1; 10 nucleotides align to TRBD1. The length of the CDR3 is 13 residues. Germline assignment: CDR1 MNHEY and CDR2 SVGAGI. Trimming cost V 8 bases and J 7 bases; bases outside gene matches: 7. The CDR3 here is CASPGQGIVEAFF. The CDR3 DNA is TGTGCCAGCCCGGGACAGGGGATTGTTGAAGCTTTCTTT.

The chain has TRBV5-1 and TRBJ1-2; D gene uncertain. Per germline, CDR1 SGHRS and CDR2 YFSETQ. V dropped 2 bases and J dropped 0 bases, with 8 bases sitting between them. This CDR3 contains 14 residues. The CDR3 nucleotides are TGCGCCAGCAGCTTAATGCTAGCTAACTATGGCTACACCTTC. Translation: CASSLMLANYGYTF.

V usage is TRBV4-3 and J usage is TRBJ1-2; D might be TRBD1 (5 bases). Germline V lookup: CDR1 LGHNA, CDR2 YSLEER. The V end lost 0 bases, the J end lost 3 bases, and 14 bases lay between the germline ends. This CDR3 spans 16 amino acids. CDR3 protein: CASSQDLRQQDYGYTF. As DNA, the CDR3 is TGCGCCAGCAGCCAAGATCTCCGACAGCAGGACTATGGCTACACCTTC.

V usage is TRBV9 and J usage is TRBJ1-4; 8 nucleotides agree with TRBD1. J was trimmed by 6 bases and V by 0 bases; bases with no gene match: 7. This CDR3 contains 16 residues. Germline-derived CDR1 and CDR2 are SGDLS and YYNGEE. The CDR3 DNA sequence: TGTGCCAGCAGCGTAGGACAGGACAGGGAGGATGAAAAACTGTTTTTT. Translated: CASSVGQDREDEKLFF.

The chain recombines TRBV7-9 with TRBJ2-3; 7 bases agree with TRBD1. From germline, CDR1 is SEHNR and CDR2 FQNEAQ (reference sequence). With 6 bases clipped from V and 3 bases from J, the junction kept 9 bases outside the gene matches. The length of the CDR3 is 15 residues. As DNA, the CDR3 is TGTGCCAGCAGATCGACAGGGAACTGGACAGATACGCAGTATTTT. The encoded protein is CASRSTGNWTDTQYF.

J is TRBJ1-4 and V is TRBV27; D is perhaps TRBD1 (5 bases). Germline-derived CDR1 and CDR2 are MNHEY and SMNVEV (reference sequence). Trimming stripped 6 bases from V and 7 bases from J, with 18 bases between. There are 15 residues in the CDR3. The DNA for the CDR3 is TGTGCCAGCAGCCTACTTGGGCAGGGCAGTGAAAAACTGTTTTTT. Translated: CASSLLGQGSEKLFF.

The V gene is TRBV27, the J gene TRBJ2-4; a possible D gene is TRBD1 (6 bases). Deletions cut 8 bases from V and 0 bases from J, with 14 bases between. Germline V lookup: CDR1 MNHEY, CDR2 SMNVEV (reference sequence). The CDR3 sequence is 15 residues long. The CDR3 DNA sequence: TGTGCCAGCGGCCCCGGACAGATAGCCAAAAACATTCAGTACTTC. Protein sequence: CASGPGQIAKNIQYF.

The CDR3 here is CASRPDSTSSYNEQFF. The CDR3 region has the DNA TGTGCCAGTAGGCCGGACAGCACTAGCTCCTACAATGAGCAGTTCTTC. The J gene is TRBJ2-1, the V gene TRBV19, with a possible D match to TRBD1 (6 bases). This CDR3 contains 16 residues. Germline values: CDR1 LNHDA, CDR2 SQIVND (reference sequence). Deletions cut 6 bases from V and 0 bases from J, with 15 bases between.

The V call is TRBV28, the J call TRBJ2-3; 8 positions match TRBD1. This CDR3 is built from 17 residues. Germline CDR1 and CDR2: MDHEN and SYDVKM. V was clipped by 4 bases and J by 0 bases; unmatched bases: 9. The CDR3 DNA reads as TGTGCCAGCAGTTCCCGACAGGGGTCCACTAGCACAGATACGCAGTATTTT. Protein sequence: CASSSRQGSTSTDTQYF.

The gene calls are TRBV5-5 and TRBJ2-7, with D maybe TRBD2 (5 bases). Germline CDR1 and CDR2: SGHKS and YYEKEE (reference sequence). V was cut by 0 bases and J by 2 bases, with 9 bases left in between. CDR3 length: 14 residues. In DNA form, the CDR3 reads TGTGCCAGCAGCTTGGCCTACGGGACCTACGAGCAGTACTTC. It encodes CASSLAYGTYEQYF.

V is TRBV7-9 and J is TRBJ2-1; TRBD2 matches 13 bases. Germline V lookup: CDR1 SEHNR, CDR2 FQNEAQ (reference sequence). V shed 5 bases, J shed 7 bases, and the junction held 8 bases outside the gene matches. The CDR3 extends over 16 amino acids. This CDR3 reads CASSALLAGGKNEQFF. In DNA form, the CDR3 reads TGTGCCAGCAGCGCCTTACTAGCGGGAGGGAAGAATGAGCAGTTCTTC.

In DNA form, the CDR3 reads TGTGCCAGCAGCAGGAGGGGTCAGGTGAACTATGGCTACACCTTC. This gives the protein CASSRRGQVNYGYTF. This sequence joins TRBV5-6 and TRBJ1-2; perhaps TRBD1 as D (5 bases). The germline V gene encodes CDR1 SGHDT and CDR2 YYEEEE. V lost 4 bases and J lost 2, with 15 bases in between. This CDR3 spans 15 amino acids.

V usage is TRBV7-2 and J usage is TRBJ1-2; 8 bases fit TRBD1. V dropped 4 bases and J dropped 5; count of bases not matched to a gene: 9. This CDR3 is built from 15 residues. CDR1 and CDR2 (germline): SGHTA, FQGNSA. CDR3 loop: CASSSQGVGLYGYTF. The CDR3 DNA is TGTGCCAGCAGCTCACAGGGGGTTGGGCTATATGGCTACACCTTC.

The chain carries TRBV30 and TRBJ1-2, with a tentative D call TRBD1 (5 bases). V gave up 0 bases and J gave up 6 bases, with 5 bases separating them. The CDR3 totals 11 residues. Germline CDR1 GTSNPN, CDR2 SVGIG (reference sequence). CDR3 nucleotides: TGTGCCTGGAGTGTCAGGGATGGCTACACCTTC. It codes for CAWSVRDGYTF.

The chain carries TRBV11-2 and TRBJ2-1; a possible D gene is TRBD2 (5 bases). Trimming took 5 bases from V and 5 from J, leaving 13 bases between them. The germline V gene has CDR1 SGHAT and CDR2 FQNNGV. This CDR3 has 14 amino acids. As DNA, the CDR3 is TGTGCCAGCAGCCTCTACGGAGGCGACAATGAGCAGTTCTTC. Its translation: CASSLYGGDNEQFF. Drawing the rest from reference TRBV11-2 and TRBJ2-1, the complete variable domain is EAGVAQSPRYKIIEKRQSVAFWCNPISGHATLYWYQQILGQGPKLLIQFQNNGVVDDSQLPKDRFSAERLKGVDSTLKIQPAKLEDSAVYLCASSLYGGDNEQFFGPGTRLTVL.

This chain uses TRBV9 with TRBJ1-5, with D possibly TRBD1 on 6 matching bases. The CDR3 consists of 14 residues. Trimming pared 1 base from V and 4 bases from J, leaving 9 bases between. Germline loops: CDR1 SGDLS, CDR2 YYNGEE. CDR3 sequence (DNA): TGTGCCAGCAGCGTATCAGGGGATAATCAGCCCCAGCATTTT. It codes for CASSVSGDNQPQHF.

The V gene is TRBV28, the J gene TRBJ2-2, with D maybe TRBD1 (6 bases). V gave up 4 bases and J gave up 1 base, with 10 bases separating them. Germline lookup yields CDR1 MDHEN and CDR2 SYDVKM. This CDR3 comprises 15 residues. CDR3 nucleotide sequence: TGTGCCAGCAGTTCCGGACAGTTGAACACCGGGGAGCTGTTTTTT. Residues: CASSSGQLNTGELFF.

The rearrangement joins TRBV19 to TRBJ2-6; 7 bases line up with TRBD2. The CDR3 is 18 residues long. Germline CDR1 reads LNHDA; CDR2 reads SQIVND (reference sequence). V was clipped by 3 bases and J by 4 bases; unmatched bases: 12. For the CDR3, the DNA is TGTGCCAGTAGTATGGGAAGCGGGATACTCCCCGGGGCCAACGTCCTGACTTTC. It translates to CASSMGSGILPGANVLTF.